The T cell receptor (beta chain) under discussion was sequenced for a study of blood T cell repertoires in COVID-19. Whole-study context: Samples of COVID-19 (acute and convalescent) were obtained from the United States, Italy and Spain. PBMCs, B-cell-depleted T cells, or T cells provided the cDNA or gDNA that made up the material.

Authors' processing steps: Reference gene primer amplification gave estimated nucleated cell counts. The assay was immunoSEQ multiplex PCR, and TCRdb's table has in-frame clones only and misses some. D and trimming were read from the DNA, whereas the V and J calls and clone size are those reported in that table. The sample shows 20,000 to 25,000 clones, 87% of them seen only once. Germline V gene data show CDR1 as LNHDA and CDR2 as SQIVND (reference sequence). The CDR3 is 11 amino acids. Trimming took 5 bases from V and 8 from J, leaving 9 bases between them. The clonotype comes from a human donor with active COVID-19. The donor label of this sample is uncertain. The sample was peripheral blood. The chain employs TRBV19 and TRBJ1-1, with a possible D match to TRBD1 (6 bases). The CDR3 nucleotides read TGTGCCAGTAGTCGGACAGTAGAAGCTTTCTTT. This gives the protein CASSRTVEAFF.